This T cell receptor (beta chain) derives from a study of identical twins. Only a few counts were recorded for this clonotype. The CDR3 is 18 residues long. Germline loops: CDR1 LGHDT, CDR2 YNNKEL (reference sequence). The V segment lost 1 base and the J segment 0 bases; nucleotides outside the gene matches: 4. TCRdb re-called the 5' RACE reads with MiXCR, one entry per CDR3 protein. Of 1.5 million to 2 million distinct CDR3 sequences in the sample, about 32% were seen once. This chain links TRBV3-1 with TRBJ2-3, with 13 bases aligning to TRBD2. The receptor comes from a newborn girl in good health. Input material: cord blood. The CDR3 protein is CASSQGTSGSGSTDTQYF. The CDR3 DNA sequence: TGTGCCAGCAGCCAAGGGACTAGCGGGAGTGGGAGCACAGATACGCAGTATTTT.